The 20 T cell receptor beta chains listed next were all sequenced from one sample in a study of blood T cell repertoires in COVID-19. Assay used: immunoSEQ multiplex PCR; TCRdb lists only in-frame clones, some missing. The sample has 220,000 or so clones, about 83% seen once; the top ten hold roughly 2%. The source material was PBMCs or T cells enriched from blood (not recorded which). The receptor set was obtained from a woman aged 45-65 years who had recovered from COVID-19.

This clone was observed a single time. The chain links TRBV7-2 to TRBJ1-3; 7 bases agree with TRBD1. The CDR3 length is 14 residues. V lost 5 bases, J lost 2 bases, and 3 bases stayed unmatched. Germline loops: CDR1 SGHTA, CDR2 FQGNSA. CDR3 sequence reads: CASSGTGAGNTIYF. CDR3 bases: TGTGCCAGCAGCGGTACAGGGGCTGGAAACACCATATATTTT.

The chain is built from TRBV4-1 and TRBJ1-2, with 9 positions matching TRBD1. CDR3 length: 20 residues. Trimming cost V 1 base and J 2 bases; bases outside gene matches: 17. Per the germline V gene, CDR1 is MGHRA and CDR2 is YSYEKL. CDR3 sequence (DNA): TGCGCCAGCAGCCAAGGTTTCCTTAGACCGGGGACAGGGAACAACTATGGCTACACCTTC. The encoded protein is CASSQGFLRPGTGNNYGYTF.

This clone was recorded once. The chain carries TRBV19 and TRBJ2-7; unclear D gene. Trimming cost V 5 bases and J 2 bases, with 16 bases left between them. CDR1 is LNHDA, CDR2 SQIVND, per germline (reference sequence). The CDR3 length is 15 residues. The CDR3: CASSSFAVATYEQYF. CDR3 coding DNA: TGTGCCAGTAGTTCCTTTGCGGTCGCGACCTACGAGCAGTACTTC.

The chain employs TRBV19 and TRBJ1-2; 9 positions agree with TRBD1. Germline V gene lookup returns CDR1 LNHDA and CDR2 SQIVND (reference sequence). Germline trimming cut 0 bases from V and 5 bases from J; bases unmatched to any gene: 10. The CDR3 spans 17 residues. The CDR3 DNA reads TGTGCCAGTAGTATAGATCGCCGGGACAGGGAGGGATATGGCTACACCTTC. Its protein is CASSIDRRDREGYGYTF.

V and J are TRBV5-6 and TRBJ2-5; TRBD2 matches at 9 bases. The J segment lost 1 base and the V segment lost 3 bases, leaving 13 bases of the junction unmatched. In germline, CDR1 is SGHDT, CDR2 YYEEEE. The CDR3 runs 18 residues. This CDR3 is CASSSLVFSGSFQETQYF. CDR3 sequence (DNA): TGTGCCAGCAGCTCACTCGTTTTTAGCGGGAGTTTCCAAGAGACCCAGTACTTC.

The chain is built from TRBV7-9 and TRBJ1-3, with 9 nucleotides matching TRBD1. Trimming took 6 bases from V and 3 from J; bases not matched to a gene: 12. The length of the CDR3 is 17 residues. Germline CDR1 reads SEHNR; CDR2 reads FQNEAQ (reference sequence). DNA of the CDR3: TGTGCCAGCAGTTCCGACAGGGGGTCAGCAGGTGGAAACACCATATATTTT. Protein sequence: CASSSDRGSAGGNTIYF.

In regard to this clone: At one end, the junction sequence differs from germline, possibly due to a read error. The chain couples TRBV19 to TRBJ1-3, with D possibly matching TRBD1 (5 bases). Germline V CDR1 and CDR2: LNHDA, SQIVND (reference sequence). This CDR3 comprises 15 residues. In nucleotides, the CDR3 is TGTGCCAGTAGTGCTAGCGACTTCGGGGGAAGCACCATATATTTT. Translation gives CASSASDFGGSTIYF.

The chain carries TRBV18 and TRBJ2-7; D is possibly TRBD2 (6 bases). Looked up from germline, CDR1 is KGHSH and CDR2 is LQKENI. V shed 4 bases and J shed 3 bases, with 13 bases lying between them. This CDR3 has 14 amino acids. The CDR3 is CASSLGGSRYEQYF. In DNA, the CDR3 is TGTGCCAGCTCACTTGGGGGGAGTCGCTACGAGCAGTACTTC.

The V and J genes are TRBV6-2 or TRBV6-3 and TRBJ2-7; D call uncertain. V gave up 5 bases and J gave up 7 bases, with 9 bases separating them. Germline-derived CDR1 and CDR2 are MNHEY and SVGEGT. The CDR3 sequence is 11 residues long. This CDR3 is CASSPLLEQYF. The DNA of the CDR3 is TGTGCCAGCAGTCCCCTTCTGGAGCAGTACTTC.

V and J are TRBV4-1 and TRBJ1-1; D not certain. Per germline, CDR1 MGHRA and CDR2 YSYEKL. V was pared by 1 base and J by 1 base, with 13 bases between. CDR3 size: 16 residues. CDR3 in DNA: TGCGCCAGCAGCCAAGTCCTGAGGCGGGGGAACACTGAAGCTTTCTTT. Translating it yields CASSQVLRRGNTEAFF.

This clone was seen a few times. The chain uses TRBV25-1 and TRBJ1-1, with 10 bases identical to TRBD1. J was trimmed by 1 base and V by 2 bases; bases with no gene match: 4. The length of the CDR3 is 16 residues. Per germline, CDR1 MGHDK and CDR2 SYGVNS. The CDR3 reads CASSETTGGGNTEAFF. In nucleotides, the CDR3 is TGTGCCAGCAGTGAAACGACAGGGGGCGGGAACACTGAAGCTTTCTTT.

The chain uses TRBV5-1 and TRBJ1-1, with a possible D match to TRBD1 (5 bases). Germline V gene lookup returns CDR1 SGHRS and CDR2 YFSETQ. The CDR3 sequence is 16 residues long. Trimming removed 0 bases from V and 3 bases from J, with 15 bases in between. The CDR3, as DNA: TGCGCCAGCAGCTTGGAAAGACAGAGGAGGGACACTGAAGCTTTCTTT. Protein sequence: CASSLERQRRDTEAFF. Complete variable domain (other parts from reference TRBV5-1 and TRBJ1-1): KAGVTQTPRYLIKTRGQQVTLSCSPISGHRSVSWYQQTPGQGLQFLFEYFSETQRNKGNFPGRFSGRQFSNSRSEMNVSTLELGDSALYLCASSLERQRRDTEAFFGQGTRLTVV.

The rearrangement joins TRBV7-2 to TRBJ1-3; no clear D. Germline V gene sequence: CDR1 SGHTA, CDR2 FQGNSA. The CDR3 length is 16 residues. The V and J ends lost 5 bases and 0 bases respectively, with 14 bases between them. CDR3 amino acids: CASSPGVVRSGNTIYF. Here the CDR3 DNA reads TGTGCCAGCAGCCCCGGAGTGGTCCGCTCTGGAAACACCATATATTTT.

Concerning this clone itself: Other DNA sequences of this sample code for an identical CDR3. The V gene is TRBV7-2, the J gene TRBJ1-5; TRBD1 might be the D (6 bases). Between the trimmed V and J ends, which lost 2 bases and 3 bases, there was a span of 8 bases. CDR3 length: 14 residues. Per germline, CDR1 SGHTA and CDR2 FQGNSA. The CDR3 spells CASSLQGINQPQHF. The CDR3 DNA sequence: TGTGCCAGCAGCTTACAGGGGATCAATCAGCCCCAGCATTTT.

This chain joins TRBV11-2 and TRBJ1-4; D not certain. The CDR3 runs to 16 residues. Per the germline V gene, CDR1 is SGHAT and CDR2 is FQNNGV. V was trimmed by 1 base and J by 3 bases, leaving 12 bases between them. Here the CDR3 reads CASSLGAGLANEKLFF. The CDR3 bases are TGTGCCAGCAGCTTAGGCGCCGGGTTGGCTAATGAAAAACTGTTTTTT.

The chain recombines TRBV20-1 with TRBJ1-5; weak D call: TRBD1 (6 bases). Germline CDR1 and CDR2: DFQATT and SNEGSKA (reference sequence). V was cut by 3 bases and J by 3 bases, with 15 bases left in between. CDR3 length equals 15 residues. Here the CDR3 reads CSASPWTEVNQPQHF. Written as DNA, the CDR3 is TGCAGTGCTAGTCCCTGGACAGAGGTCAATCAGCCCCAGCATTTT.

The chain couples TRBV7-9 to TRBJ1-2; D possibly corresponds to TRBD1 (6 bases). The CDR3 length is 13 residues. V dropped 7 bases and J dropped 6 bases, with 15 bases sitting between them. Germline V gene sequence: CDR1 SEHNR, CDR2 FQNEAQ (reference sequence). The CDR3 DNA follows: TGTGCCAGCACCTCCGAGGGGGTACATGGCTACACCTTC. This translates into CASTSEGVHGYTF.

V and J are TRBV27 and TRBJ1-1; no clear D gene. This CDR3 comprises 14 residues. CDR1 and CDR2 (germline): MNHEY, SMNVEV (reference sequence). Trimming left V 4 bases short and J 0 bases short, with 9 bases between. CDR3 DNA sequence: TGTGCCAGCAGTTCTCGTATTTTGAACACTGAAGCTTTCTTT. It yields the protein CASSSRILNTEAFF.

This chain connects TRBV6-5 to TRBJ1-1, with TRBD1 identical over 7 bases. Germline assignment: CDR1 MNHEY and CDR2 SVGAGI. This CDR3 region has 16 residues. The J segment lost 3 bases and the V segment lost 0 bases, leaving 7 bases of the junction unmatched. This chain's CDR3 is CASSYSTRGLYTEAFF. The CDR3 DNA reads TGTGCCAGCAGTTACTCGACAAGGGGGCTGTACACTGAAGCTTTCTTT.

This CDR3 is CASSPGRLETHEQYF. CDR3 DNA sequence: TGTGCCAGCTCACCAGGGAGGTTAGAGACCCACGAGCAGTACTTC. The chain recombines TRBV18 with TRBJ2-7; D might be TRBD2 (6 bases). Germline CDR1 reads KGHSH; CDR2 reads LQKENI. Trimming shortened V by 2 bases and J by 5 bases, and 16 bases separated the two germline ends. CDR3 length equals 15 residues.